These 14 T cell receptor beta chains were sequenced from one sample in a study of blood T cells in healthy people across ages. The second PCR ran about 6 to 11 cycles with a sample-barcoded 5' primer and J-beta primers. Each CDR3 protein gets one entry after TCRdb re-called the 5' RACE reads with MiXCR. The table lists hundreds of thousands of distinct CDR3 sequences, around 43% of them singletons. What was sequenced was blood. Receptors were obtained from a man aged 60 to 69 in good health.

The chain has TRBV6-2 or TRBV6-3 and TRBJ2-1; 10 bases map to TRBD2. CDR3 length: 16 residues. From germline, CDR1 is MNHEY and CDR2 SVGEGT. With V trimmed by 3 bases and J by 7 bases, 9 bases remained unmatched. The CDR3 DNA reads TGTGCCAGCAGTTATTTCGGAGCGGGGGGGCGGAATGAGCAGTTCTTC. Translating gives CASSYFGAGGRNEQFF.

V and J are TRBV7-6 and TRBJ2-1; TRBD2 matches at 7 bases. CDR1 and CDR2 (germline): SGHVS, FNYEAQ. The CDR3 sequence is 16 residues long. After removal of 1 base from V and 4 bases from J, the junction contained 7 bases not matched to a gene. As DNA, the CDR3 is TGTGCCAGCAGCTTAGGAGGTAGCGGGTTTTACAATGAGCAGTTCTTC. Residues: CASSLGGSGFYNEQFF.

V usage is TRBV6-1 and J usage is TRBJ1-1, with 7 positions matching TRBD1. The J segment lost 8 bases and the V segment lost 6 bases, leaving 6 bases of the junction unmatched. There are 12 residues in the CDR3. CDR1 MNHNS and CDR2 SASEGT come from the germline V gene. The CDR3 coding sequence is TGTGCCAGCAGGGTGTCGACAGGGGAAGCTTTCTTT. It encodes CASRVSTGEAFF.

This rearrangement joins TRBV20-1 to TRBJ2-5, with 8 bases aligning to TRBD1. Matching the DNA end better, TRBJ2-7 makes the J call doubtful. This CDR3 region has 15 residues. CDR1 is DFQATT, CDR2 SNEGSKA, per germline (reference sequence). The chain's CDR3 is CSGEDRATYSYEQYF. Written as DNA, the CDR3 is TGCAGTGGGGAGGACAGGGCGACTTATTCCTACGAGCAGTACTTC.

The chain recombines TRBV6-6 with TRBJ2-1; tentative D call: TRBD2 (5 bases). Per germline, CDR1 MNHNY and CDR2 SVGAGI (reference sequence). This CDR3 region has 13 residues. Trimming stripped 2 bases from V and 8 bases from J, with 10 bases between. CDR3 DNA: TGTGCCAGCAGTTACGTGGGGAGAGATGAGCAGTTCTTC. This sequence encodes CASSYVGRDEQFF.

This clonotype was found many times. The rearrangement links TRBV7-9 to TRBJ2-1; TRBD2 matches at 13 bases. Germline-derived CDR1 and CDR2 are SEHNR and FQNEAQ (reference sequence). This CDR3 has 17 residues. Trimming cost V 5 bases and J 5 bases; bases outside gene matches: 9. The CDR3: CASSPKRLAGGNNEQFF. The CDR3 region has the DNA TGTGCCAGCAGCCCCAAACGACTAGCGGGGGGAAACAATGAGCAGTTCTTC.

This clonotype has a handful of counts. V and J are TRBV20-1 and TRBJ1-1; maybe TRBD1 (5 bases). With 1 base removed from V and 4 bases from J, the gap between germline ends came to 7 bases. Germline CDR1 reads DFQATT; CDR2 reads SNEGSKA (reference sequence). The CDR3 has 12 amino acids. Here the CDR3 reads CSARAGFTEAFF. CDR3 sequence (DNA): TGCAGTGCTAGAGCAGGGTTCACTGAAGCTTTCTTT.

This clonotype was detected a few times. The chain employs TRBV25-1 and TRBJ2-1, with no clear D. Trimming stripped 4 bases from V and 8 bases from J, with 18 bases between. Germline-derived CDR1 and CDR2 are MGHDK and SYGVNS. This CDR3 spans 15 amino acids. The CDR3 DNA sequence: TGTGCCAGCAGTGTTCTTCAGGTCCCTGGCGATGAGCAGTTCTTC. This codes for CASSVLQVPGDEQFF. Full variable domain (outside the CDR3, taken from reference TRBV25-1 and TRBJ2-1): EADIYQTPRYLVIGTGKKITLECSQTMGHDKMYWYQQDPGMELHLIHYSYGVNSTEKGDLSSESTVSRIRTEHFPLTLESARPSHTSQYLCASSVLQVPGDEQFFGPGTRLTVL.

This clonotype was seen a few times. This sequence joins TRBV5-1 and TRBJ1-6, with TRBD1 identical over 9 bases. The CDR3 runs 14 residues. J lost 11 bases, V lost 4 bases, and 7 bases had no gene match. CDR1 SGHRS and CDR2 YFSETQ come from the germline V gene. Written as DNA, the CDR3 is TGCGCCAGCAGCACGGACAGGGGTATGACACCCCTCCACTTT. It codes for CASSTDRGMTPLHF.

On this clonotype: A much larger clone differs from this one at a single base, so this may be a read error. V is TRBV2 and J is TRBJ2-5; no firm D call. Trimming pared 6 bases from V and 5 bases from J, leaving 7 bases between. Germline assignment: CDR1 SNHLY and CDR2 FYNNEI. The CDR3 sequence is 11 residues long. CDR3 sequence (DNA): TGTGCCAGCAGGCGGAAGGAGACCCAGTACTTC. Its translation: CASRRKETQYF.

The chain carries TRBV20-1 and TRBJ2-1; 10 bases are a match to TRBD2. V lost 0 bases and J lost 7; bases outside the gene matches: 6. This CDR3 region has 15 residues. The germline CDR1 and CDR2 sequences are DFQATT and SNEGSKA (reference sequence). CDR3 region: CSARDQLAGSNEQFF. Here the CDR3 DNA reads TGCAGTGCTAGAGATCAACTAGCGGGGAGTAATGAGCAGTTCTTC.

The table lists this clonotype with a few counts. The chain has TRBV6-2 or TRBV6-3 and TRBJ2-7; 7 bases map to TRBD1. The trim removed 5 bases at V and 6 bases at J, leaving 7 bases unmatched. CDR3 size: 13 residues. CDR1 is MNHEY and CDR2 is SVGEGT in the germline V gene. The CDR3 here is CASSDDRAGEQYF. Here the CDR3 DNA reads TGTGCCAGCAGTGACGACAGGGCCGGCGAGCAGTACTTC.

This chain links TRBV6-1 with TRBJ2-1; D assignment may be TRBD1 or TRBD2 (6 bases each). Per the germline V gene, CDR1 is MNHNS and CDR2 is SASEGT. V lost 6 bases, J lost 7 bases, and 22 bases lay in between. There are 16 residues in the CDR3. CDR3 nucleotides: TGTGCCAGCAGCCGTTCTAGGGGGGCCAGGGATAATGAGCAGTTCTTC. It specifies CASSRSRGARDNEQFF.

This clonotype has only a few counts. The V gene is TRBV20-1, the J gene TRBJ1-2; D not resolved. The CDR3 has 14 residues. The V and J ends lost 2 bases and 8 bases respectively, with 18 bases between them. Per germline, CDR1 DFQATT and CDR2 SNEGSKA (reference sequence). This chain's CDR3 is CSARPEIEGSGYTF. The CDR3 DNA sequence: TGCAGTGCTAGACCAGAGATAGAGGGATCGGGCTACACCTTC.